This T cell receptor beta chain emerged from a study of control samples from healthy donors and cancer patients. Libraries were prepared by immunoSEQ multiplex PCR; TCRdb keeps only in-frame clonotypes and omits some of them. The table includes some 150,000 clones, approximately 94% detected once. This CDR3 is 14 amino acids long. V lost 3 bases, J lost 3 bases, and 9 bases lay in between. The germline V gene encodes CDR1 LGHDT and CDR2 YNNKEL (reference sequence). The J gene is TRBJ1-5, the V gene TRBV3-1 (or the pseudogene TRBV3-2); D perhaps matches TRBD1 (6 bases). The source is a middle-aged man in good health. The specimen was blood. This CDR3 reads CASSHTGSNQPQHF. The CDR3 region has the DNA TGTGCCAGCAGCCATACAGGGTCCAATCAGCCCCAGCATTTT.